The sequence of this T cell receptor (beta chain) was determined in a study of blood T cell repertoires in COVID-19 (dated by TCRdb to the early 2020s). Regarding the study in general: Samples covering the acute and convalescent phases of COVID-19 were provided by collaborators in the United States, Italy and Spain. The material from the prospective study consisted of cDNA or gDNA derived from T cells, B-cell-depleted T cells, or PBMCs. The dataset comprised deeply sampled blood TCRbeta repertoires from subjects exposed to, actively infected with, or recovered from COVID-19. The repertoires were made available in a free public database intended to serve as a resource for research on the immune response to SARS-CoV-2. Samples were obtained from the ongoing ImmuneRACE study (first 160 participants) and from 1,254 subjects provided by 6 global collaborators. Nearly every sample came with metadata listing a de-identified subject ID, COVID-19 status, age in years and sex. Where HLA class I and class II types were available, the types were taken from metadata supplied by the sample provider, not from assay-based typing. Points the paper makes about the study in general: Clinical and demographic metadata were provided uncurated, with the amount varying by source and participant.

TCRbeta CDR3 regions were amplified from genomic DNA by means of the immunoSEQ Assay, a bias-controlled multiplex PCR. From the authors' description of their analysis: The number of nucleated cells in each sample was estimated from the amplification of reference gene primers within the assay. To quantify the absolute abundance of each unique TCRbeta CDR3 rearrangement, sequence reads were collapsed and filtered. Productive Simpson clonality was computed per sample as the square root of Simpson's diversity index over productive rearrangements. Entries here come from immuneACCESS through TCRdb and include only in-frame sequences with V and J called. Some clones fail to appear in such tables; in the studies checked, an unresolved V gene covers under half of the shortfall, and the cause of the remainder is unknown. V and J calls and clone size come straight from that table; D and trimming were deduced from the DNA. The sample has over 100,000 clones on record, approximately 88% of them singletons. The ten largest clones add up to about 9.3% of the sample.

The CDR1 and CDR2 encoded by the germline V gene are MNHEY and SVGAGI. The CDR3 has 13 amino acids, counting the end cysteine and phenylalanine. The read is trimmed to its CDR3 DNA, 39 bases read in frame from base 1. V is trimmed back by 9 bases and J by 9 bases, and the junction contains 12 bases that no gene match accounts for. Collaborating institutions collected whole blood in K2EDTA tubes following their own protocols. For TCRbeta analysis, collaborators shipped samples in one of three forms: frozen whole blood, isolated PBMCs, or DNA extracted from either of those sample types. For this clone: Its antigen target is currently unknown. The input lacks base qualities; no much larger clone sits a single base away.

The rearrangement joined TRBV6-5 to TRBJ1-1, with TRBD1 identical over 8 junction bases. This receptor was taken from a man aged 50 to 59 with acute or convalescent COVID-19. Sequences were obtained from peripheral blood. The nucleotide sequence is given as TGTGCCAGTCTCCTCGGCGACAGGGGTAAAGCTTTCTTT. This encodes CASLLGDRGKAFF.